This entry is about one T cell receptor beta chain. This record comes from a study of T cell changes during pregnancy in multiple sclerosis. Some clones are missing from TCRdb's copy, which holds only in-frame ones; the method was immunoSEQ multiplex PCR. Counted here are 85,000 to 90,000 clones, around 94% occurring once; the ten biggest clones make up approximately 1.7%. The CDR3 loop spans 15 amino acids. Germline lookup yields CDR1 SGHTS and CDR2 YDEGEE. The junction had 12 bases not matched to a gene; V was cut back by 5 bases and J by 8 bases. The input for sequencing was peripheral blood, taken after pregnancy. The receptor comes from a female donor in good health, enrolled as a control in a pregnancy study. The chain joins TRBV5-8 to TRBJ1-4; 7 bases map to TRBD1. The CDR3, as DNA: TGTGCCAGCAGATCTAGACAGGGCGTCGGCGAAAAACTGTTTTTT. This codes for CASRSRQGVGEKLFF.